The 9 T cell receptor beta chains below come from one sample, sequenced in a study of OX40 agonist ivuxolimab in advanced cancers. Sequenced by immunoSEQ multiplex PCR; TCRdb stores in-frame clones only, minus some. Of some 120,000 clones in the sample, about 90% were seen once. The source material was CD4+ or CD8+ T cells sorted from blood, sampled in a trial of the OX40 agonist ivuxolimab. The receptor set was obtained from an adult with an advanced solid tumor such as melanoma, head and neck, liver or kidney cancer.

V usage is TRBV19 and J usage is TRBJ2-1, with 7 bases fitting TRBD2. V lost 5 bases to trimming and J lost 3 bases; unmatched junction nucleotides: 10. Germline assignment: CDR1 LNHDA and CDR2 SQIVND (reference sequence). The CDR3 is made up of 16 amino acids. CDR3 amino acids: CASSPGEGASYNEQFF. The CDR3 DNA is TGTGCCAGTAGTCCTGGGGAGGGAGCCAGCTACAATGAGCAGTTCTTC.

CDR3 sequence: CASSLESDGNSPLHF. The CDR3 DNA sequence: TGTGCCAGCAGCTTAGAGAGTGACGGTAATTCACCCCTCCACTTT. V gene TRBV11-2 combines with J gene TRBJ1-6; no firm D call. The CDR3 spans 15 residues. The germline gives CDR1 SGHAT, CDR2 FQNNGV. Trimming took 0 bases from V and 6 from J, leaving 9 bases between them.

The chain joins TRBV2 to TRBJ1-3; perhaps TRBD1 as D (5 bases). The CDR3 covers 16 residues. Germline loops: CDR1 SNHLY, CDR2 FYNNEI. The germline V and J ends were trimmed by 1 base and 2 bases, with 12 bases remaining between them. The CDR3 sequence is CASSEGGPIPGNTIYF. As DNA, the CDR3 is TGTGCCAGCAGTGAAGGGGGCCCCATACCTGGAAACACCATATATTTT.

The rearrangement uses TRBV5-1 and TRBJ1-1; the D is unclear. With 0 bases removed from V and 0 bases from J, the gap between germline ends came to 9 bases. The CDR3 has 15 amino acids. The germline CDR1 and CDR2 sequences are SGHRS and YFSETQ. The CDR3 region has the DNA TGCGCCAGCAGCTTGGCCGCTGGAATGAACACTGAAGCTTTCTTT. This translates into CASSLAAGMNTEAFF.

The chain is built from TRBV9 and TRBJ1-2; no clear D. Germline-derived CDR1 and CDR2 are SGDLS and YYNGEE. The CDR3 has 14 residues. Trimming left V 0 bases short and J 4 bases short, with 10 bases between. The CDR3, as DNA: TGTGCCAGCAGCGTAGACCCCAGCTCCTATGGCTACACCTTC. Its translation is CASSVDPSSYGYTF. Full variable domain (rest looked up from reference TRBV9 and TRBJ1-2): DSGVTQTPKHLITATGQRVTLRCSPRSGDLSVYWYQQSLDQGLQFLIQYYNGEERAKGNILERFSAQQFPDLHSELNLSSLELGDSALYFCASSVDPSSYGYTFGSGTRLTVV.

The V gene is TRBV19, the J gene TRBJ2-1; 13 positions agree with TRBD2. The V gene end was trimmed by 4 bases and the J gene end by 7 bases; junction bases not matched to a gene: 7. This CDR3 contains 16 residues. The germline CDR1 and CDR2 sequences are LNHDA and SQIVND (reference sequence). In DNA form, the CDR3 reads TGTGCCAGTAGTACCCGGACTAGCGGGGGACGTAATGAGCAGTTCTTC. This encodes CASSTRTSGGRNEQFF.

The chain links TRBV6-4 to TRBJ2-3; no clear D gene. The V gene lost 3 bases and the J gene lost 1 base, with 8 bases spanning the gap. The CDR3 extends over 14 amino acids. Germline CDR1 and CDR2: MRHNA and SNTAGT. In DNA, the CDR3 is TGTGCCAGCAGTGAGCGCCGGGGCACAGATACGCAGTATTTT. Translating gives CASSERRGTDTQYF.

In this sample, this clone turned up once. The rearrangement uses TRBV28 and TRBJ1-2, with TRBD1 matching over 9 bases. V was pared by 3 bases and J by 8 bases, with 7 bases of the junction left unmatched. The CDR3 spans 14 residues. Per germline, CDR1 MDHEN and CDR2 SYDVKM. This chain's CDR3 is CASSFSGTGLGYTF. Here the CDR3 DNA reads TGTGCCAGCAGTTTCTCCGGGACAGGGCTCGGCTACACCTTC.

The rearrangement links TRBV29-1 to TRBJ2-7; possibly TRBD1 or TRBD2 for D (5 bases each). The CDR3 spans 12 residues. Trimming took off 4 bases at V and 2 bases at J, with 9 bases between the two ends. Germline V gene lookup returns CDR1 SQVTM and CDR2 ANQGSEA. CDR3 loop: CSVAGPPYEQYF. CDR3 nucleotides: TGCAGCGTTGCGGGACCGCCCTACGAGCAGTACTTC.